The 4 T cell receptor beta chains listed next were all sequenced from one sample in a study of CD8+CD57+ T cells in acquired aplastic anemia. TCR beta VDJ and CDR3 were profiled, and genomic DNA was the template. MiXCR, run by TCRdb on the reads, gives a single entry per CDR3 protein. The table shows 450,000 to 550,000 distinct CDR3 sequences, with less than 35% occurring only once. CD8+CD57+ cell expansion, shown by flow cytometry, had occurred in the patients selected for sequencing. The sample was sorted CD4+, CD8+, or CD8+CD57+ T cells (not recorded which) from PBMCs. The receptors come from a human donor with aplastic anemia.

This clonotype was seen more than once but under ten times. The J gene is TRBJ2-3, the V gene TRBV5-1; 8 nucleotides agree with TRBD1. V was pared by 0 bases and J by 3 bases, with 6 bases of the junction left unmatched. Per germline, CDR1 SGHRS and CDR2 YFSETQ. This CDR3 comprises 16 residues. The CDR3 sequence is CASSLARTGSTDTQYF. In DNA, the CDR3 is TGCGCCAGCAGCTTGGCTCGGACAGGGAGTACAGATACGCAGTATTTT.

This clonotype was counted at least ten times. This chain links TRBV19 with TRBJ1-6; perhaps TRBD1 as D (6 bases). The CDR3 extends over 14 amino acids. CDR1 is LNHDA, CDR2 SQIVND, per germline (reference sequence). Trimming pared 3 bases from V and 10 bases from J, leaving 13 bases between. The CDR3 sequence: CASSIGAGDSPLHF. The CDR3 coding sequence is TGTGCCAGTAGTATCGGGGCAGGGGACTCACCCCTCCACTTT.

About this clonotype: At one end, the junction sequence differs from germline, possibly due to a read error. The chain employs TRBV10-3 and TRBJ2-7, with D uncertain. CDR3 length: 13 residues. CDR1 and CDR2 from the germline V gene are ENHRY and SYGVKD. The CDR3 loop is CALSTPGVFEQYF. CDR3 sequence (DNA): TGTGCCCTCAGCACCCCGGGCGTCTTCGAGCAGTACTTC.

This chain links TRBV29-1 with TRBJ2-5; TRBD1 aligns across 11 bases. The ends lost 2 bases at V and 5 bases at J; junction bases unmatched: 7. This CDR3 contains 15 residues. CDR1 SQVTM and CDR2 ANQGSEA come from the germline V gene. In DNA, the CDR3 is TGCAGCGTTGAATCGGACAGGGGGCGGTCGGAGACCCAGTACTTC. It codes for CSVESDRGRSETQYF. Filled out from reference TRBV29-1 and TRBJ2-5, the complete variable domain reads SAVISQKPSRDICQRGTSLTIQCQVDSQVTMMFWYRQQPGQSLTLIATANQGSEATYESGFVIDKFPISRPNLTFSTLTVSNMSPEDSSIYLCSVESDRGRSETQYFGPGTRLLVL.